This T cell receptor (beta chain) was sequenced for a study of cytomegalovirus exposure and HLA in healthy donors. Study-wide points: In a later analysis, a genetic analysis reported fewer productive-TCR N-insertions in an Asian-associated ancestry cluster than the cohort average. Later analysis identified about 18,000 TCR beta sequences associated with HLA alleles, using a false discovery rate threshold of 0.05. In an earlier analysis, productive rearrangement rates for most beta V segments clustered near 87% or 30%.

CDR1 and CDR2 (germline): GTSNPN, SVGIG (reference sequence). V lost 0 bases, J lost 4 bases, and 6 bases lay in between. This CDR3 is 12 amino acids long. With 60 Vbeta and 13 Jbeta primers, the PCR was carried out. Assay used: immunoSEQ multiplex PCR; TCRdb lists only in-frame clones, some missing. This sample yields some 200,000 clones, of which more than 75% are seen a single time; around 2.7% belongs to the top ten. Concerning this clone itself: Its antigen is not identified.

The rearrangement links TRBV30 to TRBJ1-2; tentatively, D is TRBD1 (6 bases). The sample comprised PBMCs. This TCR derives from a woman aged 40 to 50 in good health and CMV-seronegative. The CDR3 nucleotides read TGTGCCTGGAGTGTACAGGGCTATGGCTACACCTTC. This codes for CAWSVQGYGYTF. Complete variable domain (other parts from reference TRBV30 and TRBJ1-2): SQTIHQWPATLVQPVGSPLSLECTVEGTSNPNLYWYRQAAGRGLQLLFYSVGIGQISSEVPQNLSASRPQDRQFILSSKKLLLSDSGFYLCAWSVQGYGYTFGSGTRLTVV.